This T cell receptor beta chain appears in the sequencing data of a study of T cells in Graves' hyperthyroidism and ophthalmopathy. Study summary: Pretreatment peripheral blood was obtained at initial diagnosis.

There were TCR beta CDR3 regions amplified from RNA transcripts. When the TCR CDR3 underwent first-round RT-PCR, the HTBI primer set was used. TCRdb used MiXCR to reprocess the multiplex PCR reads, holding one entry per CDR3 protein. The sample includes some 350,000 distinct CDR3 sequences, about an eighth of them seen just once. Trimming took 6 bases from V and 7 from J; bases not matched to a gene: 11. The CDR3 length is 15 residues. Germline assignment: CDR1 MNHNS and CDR2 SASEGT. This clonotype occurred many times. Its target is not known. Ophthalmopathy in the patients scored at least 3 on Clinical Activity Score and at least 4 on NOSPECS grade, lasting under 3 months. Study results and limitations: Most clonotypes expanded in thyroid above 0.001 were likewise present in blood. Using 13 V-J features, a model discriminated ophthalmopathy from stable hyperthyroidism.

The clonotype originates from a woman aged 40 to 55 with Graves' ophthalmopathy. The source material was blood. The chain uses TRBV6-1 and TRBJ1-5, with 8 bases aligning to TRBD1. The CDR3: CASRKGQVVGQPQHF. CDR3 in DNA: TGTGCCAGCAGGAAGGGACAGGTGGTAGGACAGCCCCAGCATTTT.